This T cell receptor (beta chain) came from a study of blood T cell repertoires in COVID-19. Overall study context: Whether acute or convalescent, the COVID-19 samples came from the United States, Italy and Spain.

The germline V gene encodes CDR1 SGHTA and CDR2 FQGTGA. The CDR3 length is 13 residues. V was trimmed by 1 base and J by 3 bases, leaving 7 bases between them. Data came from immunoSEQ multiplex PCR; TCRdb stores just in-frame clones and leaves some out. This sample has approximately 99,000 clones; more than 75% occur once, and the top ten carry just under 20%. The sequenced sample consisted of peripheral blood. The source of this sequence is a human donor in a cohort sampled during active COVID-19. The chain couples TRBV7-3 to TRBJ2-7, with D hard to call. As DNA, the CDR3 is TGTGCCAGCAGCTTAAATCGAGACTACGAGCAGTACTTC. Translation gives CASSLNRDYEQYF.